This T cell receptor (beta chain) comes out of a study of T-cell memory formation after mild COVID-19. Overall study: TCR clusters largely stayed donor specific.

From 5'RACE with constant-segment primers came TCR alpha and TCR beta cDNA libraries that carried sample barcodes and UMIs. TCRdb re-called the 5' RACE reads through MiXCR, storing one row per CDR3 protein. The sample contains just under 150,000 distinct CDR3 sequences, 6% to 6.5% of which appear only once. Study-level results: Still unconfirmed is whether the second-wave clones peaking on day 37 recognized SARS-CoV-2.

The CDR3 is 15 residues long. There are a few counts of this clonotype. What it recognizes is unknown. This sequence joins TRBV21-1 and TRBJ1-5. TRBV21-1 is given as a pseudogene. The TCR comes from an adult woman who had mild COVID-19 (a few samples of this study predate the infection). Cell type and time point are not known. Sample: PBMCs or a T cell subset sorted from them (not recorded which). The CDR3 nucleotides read TGTGCCAGCAGCAATCTAGTAGGGTTCAATCAGCCCCAGCATTTT. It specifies CASSNLVGFNQPQHF.